A selection of T cell receptor beta chains follows, all from one sample in a study of T-cell reconstitution after alpha-beta-depleted transplantation in children. TCRdb redid the calling of the PCR reads with MiXCR, one entry per CDR3 protein. The sample comprises approximately 300,000 distinct CDR3 sequences, over 9.5% of which are singletons, and 7.5% rests with the top ten. The starting material was PBMCs, obtained before TCRalphabeta/CD19-depleted stem cell transplant. Source of these receptors: a boy under three years old with acute myeloid leukemia, due to receive a stem cell transplant. Both conserved end residues are part of each CDR3. The order of the fields is V gene, D gene, clone size, J gene, CDR3 protein, CDR3 DNA. The D gene is left open where the match is weak. Size tells how often a clone was seen (once, few, many) or the class of an expanded clone, and some rows leave it out.

v_gene: TRBV28
d_gene: -
abundance: few
j_gene: TRBJ2-2
CDR3aa: CASVRGDTGELFF
CDR3nt: TGTGCCAGCGTCAGGGGGGACACCGGGGAGCTGTTTTTT

v_gene: TRBV5-1
d_gene: -
abundance: many
j_gene: TRBJ2-3
CDR3aa: CASSLALSGGGSADTQYF
CDR3nt: TGCGCCAGCAGCTTGGCACTGTCGGGAGGGGGCAGCGCAGATACGCAGTATTTT

v_gene: TRBV11-2
d_gene: TRBD1
abundance: many
j_gene: TRBJ1-4
CDR3aa: CASSPTGAHEKLFF
CDR3nt: TGTGCCAGCAGCCCAACAGGGGCGCATGAAAAACTGTTTTTT

v_gene: TRBV18
d_gene: -
abundance: many
j_gene: TRBJ2-3
CDR3aa: CASSPLDTDTQYF
CDR3nt: TGTGCCAGCTCACCACTCGACACAGATACGCAGTATTTT

v_gene: TRBV30
d_gene: -
abundance: -
j_gene: TRBJ2-2
CDR3aa: CAWSVLPNTGELFF
CDR3nt: TGTGCCTGGAGTGTTTTACCTAACACCGGGGAGCTGTTTTTT

v_gene: TRBV7-2
d_gene: -
abundance: -
j_gene: TRBJ2-2
CDR3aa: CASSSLEPLFTGELFF
CDR3nt: TGTGCCAGCAGCTCTCTGGAGCCTTTATTCACCGGGGAGCTGTTTTTT

v_gene: TRBV7-2
d_gene: -
abundance: many
j_gene: TRBJ1-1
CDR3aa: CASSLQGWNTEAFF
CDR3nt: TGTGCCAGCAGCTTACAGGGTTGGAACACTGAAGCTTTCTTT

v_gene: TRBV5-4
d_gene: -
abundance: few
j_gene: TRBJ2-7
CDR3aa: CASSPGQIAYEQYF
CDR3nt: TGTGCCAGCAGCCCAGGACAGATTGCCTACGAGCAGTACTTC

v_gene: TRBV20-1
d_gene: -
abundance: -
j_gene: TRBJ2-7
CDR3aa: CSARDWAYF
CDR3nt: TGCAGTGCTAGAGATTGGGCGTACTTC

v_gene: TRBV11-2
d_gene: TRBD1
abundance: few
j_gene: TRBJ2-2
CDR3aa: CASILGGRAGTGELFF
CDR3nt: TGTGCCAGCATTTTAGGGGGCAGGGCGGGCACCGGGGAGCTGTTTTTT

v_gene: TRBV3-1
d_gene: TRBD1
abundance: -
j_gene: TRBJ2-1
CDR3aa: CASSLTGQGFSYNEQFF
CDR3nt: TGTGCCAGCAGCCTAACGGGACAGGGATTTTCCTACAATGAGCAGTTCTTC

v_gene: TRBV28
d_gene: TRBD2
abundance: -
j_gene: TRBJ2-1
CDR3aa: CASSLKSGVGYNEQFF
CDR3nt: TGTGCCAGCAGTTTAAAAAGCGGGGTGGGATACAATGAGCAGTTCTTC

v_gene: TRBV19
d_gene: TRBD1
abundance: many
j_gene: TRBJ2-1
CDR3aa: CASRIGRTGIDEQFF
CDR3nt: TGTGCCAGTAGGATTGGGAGGACAGGGATTGATGAGCAGTTCTTC

v_gene: TRBV7-6
d_gene: -
abundance: -
j_gene: TRBJ2-1
CDR3aa: CASSLGYVENNEQFF
CDR3nt: TGTGCCAGCAGCTTGGGCTACGTAGAGAACAATGAGCAGTTCTTC

v_gene: TRBV5-1
d_gene: -
abundance: many
j_gene: TRBJ2-5
CDR3aa: CASSWGTQETQYF
CDR3nt: TGCGCCAGCAGCTGGGGGACGCAAGAGACCCAGTACTTC

v_gene: TRBV7-2
d_gene: TRBD1
abundance: few
j_gene: TRBJ2-7
CDR3aa: CASRPDRGSREQYF
CDR3nt: TGTGCCAGCAGACCTGACAGGGGCTCACGCGAGCAGTACTTC

v_gene: TRBV20-1
d_gene: -
abundance: -
j_gene: TRBJ2-7
CDR3aa: CSARGTYEQYF
CDR3nt: TGCAGTGCTAGAGGAACCTACGAGCAGTACTTC

v_gene: TRBV29-1
d_gene: -
abundance: -
j_gene: TRBJ2-7
CDR3aa: CSASGTGRGEQYF
CDR3nt: TGCAGCGCCTCGGGGACGGGTAGGGGGGAGCAGTACTTC

v_gene: TRBV29-1
d_gene: -
abundance: -
j_gene: TRBJ2-3
CDR3aa: CSVGGRDTQYF
CDR3nt: TGCAGCGTGGGCGGAAGGGATACGCAGTATTTT

v_gene: TRBV7-9
d_gene: -
abundance: many
j_gene: TRBJ2-2
CDR3aa: CANKYPSAGLIF
CDR3nt: TGTGCCAACAAGTACCCCTCGGCAGGTCTTATTTTT

v_gene: TRBV10-3
d_gene: TRBD2
abundance: many
j_gene: TRBJ2-3
CDR3aa: CAIRGRGGDTQYF
CDR3nt: TGTGCCATCAGAGGGCGGGGGGGCGATACGCAGTATTTT

v_gene: TRBV5-1
d_gene: TRBD2
abundance: many
j_gene: TRBJ2-1
CDR3aa: CASSSGTSGKNEQFF
CDR3nt: TGCGCCAGCAGCTCGGGGACTAGCGGGAAGAATGAGCAGTTCTTC

v_gene: TRBV20-1
d_gene: TRBD1
abundance: many
j_gene: TRBJ1-2
CDR3aa: CSARDLDRGGNYGYTF
CDR3nt: TGCAGTGCTAGGGATCTGGACAGGGGGGGTAACTATGGCTACACCTTC

v_gene: TRBV4-2
d_gene: TRBD2
abundance: many
j_gene: TRBJ2-1
CDR3aa: CASSRGLAGAFEQFF
CDR3nt: TGTGCCAGCAGCCGCGGACTAGCGGGAGCATTTGAGCAGTTCTTC

v_gene: TRBV30
d_gene: -
abundance: -
j_gene: TRBJ2-2
CDR3aa: CAWSVAGELFF
CDR3nt: TGTGCCTGGAGTGTAGCCGGGGAGCTGTTTTTT

v_gene: TRBV9
d_gene: TRBD1
abundance: many
j_gene: TRBJ2-7
CDR3aa: CASSVAEQGAHYEQYF
CDR3nt: TGTGCCAGCAGCGTAGCCGAACAGGGGGCTCACTACGAGCAGTACTTC

v_gene: TRBV7-9
d_gene: -
abundance: many
j_gene: TRBJ1-4
CDR3aa: CASSPGTNEKLFF
CDR3nt: TGTGCCAGCAGCCCCGGGACAAATGAAAAACTGTTTTTT

v_gene: TRBV24-1
d_gene: -
abundance: many
j_gene: TRBJ2-1
CDR3aa: CATSDLGTPYNEQFF
CDR3nt: TGTGCCACCAGTGATTTGGGGACCCCGTACAATGAGCAGTTCTTC

v_gene: TRBV18
d_gene: -
abundance: few
j_gene: TRBJ2-2
CDR3aa: CASSPGGLDTGELFF
CDR3nt: TGTGCCAGCTCACCAGGGGGTCTGGACACCGGGGAGCTGTTTTTT

v_gene: TRBV3-1
d_gene: TRBD2
abundance: -
j_gene: TRBJ2-3
CDR3aa: CASSQERRAGEGDTQYF
CDR3nt: TGTGCCAGCAGCCAAGAGAGAAGAGCGGGGGAGGGAGATACGCAGTATTTT

v_gene: TRBV29-1
d_gene: TRBD1
abundance: many
j_gene: TRBJ2-1
CDR3aa: CSVDVQGGYNEQFF
CDR3nt: TGCAGCGTTGACGTACAGGGGGGCTACAATGAGCAGTTCTTC

v_gene: TRBV15
d_gene: -
abundance: many
j_gene: TRBJ2-1
CDR3aa: CATSIPGLRGTYNEQFF
CDR3nt: TGTGCCACCAGCATCCCCGGGCTCCGGGGAACCTACAATGAGCAGTTCTTC

v_gene: TRBV5-1
d_gene: TRBD1
abundance: many
j_gene: TRBJ1-4
CDR3aa: CASSPRQGRGAKLFF
CDR3nt: TGCGCCAGCAGCCCCCGACAGGGCCGGGGCGCAAAACTGTTTTTT

v_gene: TRBV2
d_gene: -
abundance: many
j_gene: TRBJ1-6
CDR3aa: CASSALSSYNSPLHF
CDR3nt: TGTGCCAGCAGTGCGCTTAGCTCCTATAATTCACCCCTCCACTTT

v_gene: TRBV24-1
d_gene: -
abundance: many
j_gene: TRBJ2-2
CDR3aa: CATSATGGELFF
CDR3nt: TGTGCCACCAGCGCCACAGGGGGGGAGCTGTTTTTT

v_gene: TRBV28
d_gene: -
abundance: few
j_gene: TRBJ1-2
CDR3aa: CASSLGTILGSAYTF
CDR3nt: TGTGCCAGCAGTTTAGGGACAATTCTCGGTTCGGCCTACACCTTC

v_gene: TRBV12-3/TRBV12-4
d_gene: -
abundance: many
j_gene: TRBJ1-1
CDR3aa: CASSYPGLNTEAFF
CDR3nt: TGTGCCAGCAGTTACCCGGGGCTGAACACTGAAGCTTTCTTT

v_gene: TRBV6-1
d_gene: -
abundance: -
j_gene: TRBJ2-1
CDR3aa: CASSDYRDFANEQFF
CDR3nt: TGTGCCAGCAGTGATTACCGGGACTTCGCCAATGAGCAGTTCTTC

v_gene: TRBV7-2
d_gene: -
abundance: many
j_gene: TRBJ2-5
CDR3aa: CASSPQTALETQYF
CDR3nt: TGTGCCAGCAGCCCACAAACAGCCCTAGAGACCCAGTACTTC

v_gene: TRBV12-3/TRBV12-4
d_gene: TRBD1
abundance: many
j_gene: TRBJ2-7
CDR3aa: CASSLLRTGSYEQYF
CDR3nt: TGTGCCAGCAGCTTACTCCGGACAGGGAGCTACGAGCAGTACTTC

v_gene: TRBV3-1
d_gene: TRBD1
abundance: many
j_gene: TRBJ2-2
CDR3aa: CASSGDRGSVGELFF
CDR3nt: TGTGCCAGCAGCGGGGACAGGGGATCTGTCGGGGAGCTGTTTTTT

v_gene: TRBV9
d_gene: TRBD1
abundance: many
j_gene: TRBJ1-4
CDR3aa: CASSVDRGPEKLFF
CDR3nt: TGTGCCAGCAGCGTAGACAGGGGGCCTGAAAAACTGTTTTTT

v_gene: TRBV10-3
d_gene: -
abundance: -
j_gene: TRBJ1-6
CDR3aa: CAISETGGSNSPLHF
CDR3nt: TGTGCCATCAGTGAGACGGGGGGGAGTAATTCACCCCTCCACTTT

v_gene: TRBV9
d_gene: -
abundance: few
j_gene: TRBJ2-3
CDR3aa: CASRVGDRLTDTQYF
CDR3nt: TGTGCCAGCAGAGTAGGTGACAGGCTCACAGATACGCAGTATTTT

v_gene: TRBV10-3
d_gene: -
abundance: many
j_gene: TRBJ2-7
CDR3aa: CAISLGQGLSYEQYF
CDR3nt: TGTGCCATCAGTTTAGGGCAGGGTCTCTCCTACGAGCAGTACTTC

v_gene: TRBV24-1
d_gene: TRBD1
abundance: -
j_gene: TRBJ1-1
CDR3aa: CATSGTGKFTEAFF
CDR3nt: TGTGCCACCAGTGGGACAGGGAAGTTCACTGAAGCTTTCTTT

v_gene: TRBV27
d_gene: -
abundance: many
j_gene: TRBJ2-7
CDR3aa: CASKLFSSGAEQYF
CDR3nt: TGTGCCAGCAAGCTTTTCTCATCAGGGGCCGAGCAGTACTTC

v_gene: TRBV9
d_gene: TRBD1
abundance: -
j_gene: TRBJ2-7
CDR3aa: CASSIGTGNYEQYF
CDR3nt: TGTGCCAGCAGTATCGGGACAGGGAACTACGAGCAGTACTTC

v_gene: TRBV7-6
d_gene: TRBD1
abundance: many
j_gene: TRBJ2-5
CDR3aa: CASSPRQGKETQYF
CDR3nt: TGTGCCAGCAGCCCCAGACAGGGCAAGGAGACCCAGTACTTC

v_gene: TRBV15
d_gene: TRBD2
abundance: many
j_gene: TRBJ2-2
CDR3aa: CATSRIIAGGPTGELFF
CDR3nt: TGTGCCACCAGCAGAATAATAGCGGGGGGCCCCACCGGGGAGCTGTTTTTT

v_gene: TRBV3-1
d_gene: TRBD2
abundance: many
j_gene: TRBJ2-5
CDR3aa: CASSPSGRGVFQETQYF
CDR3nt: TGTGCCAGCAGCCCTTCGGGGCGGGGGGTTTTCCAAGAGACCCAGTACTTC

v_gene: TRBV2
d_gene: -
abundance: many
j_gene: TRBJ1-2
CDR3aa: CASRTRTGGSGYTF
CDR3nt: TGTGCCAGCAGAACGCGTACAGGAGGCTCTGGCTACACCTTC

v_gene: TRBV28
d_gene: -
abundance: -
j_gene: TRBJ1-5
CDR3aa: CASSPGQIQPFRSNQPQHF
CDR3nt: TGTGCCAGCAGTCCCGGACAGATCCAACCGTTTCGTAGCAATCAGCCCCAGCATTTT

v_gene: TRBV4-2
d_gene: TRBD1
abundance: many
j_gene: TRBJ2-1
CDR3aa: CASSQGGQGPYNEQFF
CDR3nt: TGTGCCAGCAGCCAGGGGGGACAGGGACCTTACAATGAGCAGTTCTTC

v_gene: TRBV7-9
d_gene: TRBD1
abundance: many
j_gene: TRBJ2-5
CDR3aa: CASSWTGGQETQYF
CDR3nt: TGTGCCAGCAGCTGGACAGGGGGACAAGAGACCCAGTACTTC

v_gene: TRBV5-6
d_gene: -
abundance: many
j_gene: TRBJ2-1
CDR3aa: CASVPTLKGYNEQFF
CDR3nt: TGTGCCAGCGTGCCGACCCTTAAAGGCTACAATGAGCAGTTCTTC

v_gene: TRBV5-1
d_gene: TRBD1
abundance: many
j_gene: TRBJ2-5
CDR3aa: CASSSGQAQETQYF
CDR3nt: TGCGCCAGCAGCTCCGGACAGGCCCAAGAGACCCAGTACTTC

v_gene: TRBV10-3
d_gene: TRBD2
abundance: many
j_gene: TRBJ2-3
CDR3aa: CAISESLAGDTQYF
CDR3nt: TGTGCCATCAGTGAGTCCCTAGCGGGGGATACGCAGTATTTT